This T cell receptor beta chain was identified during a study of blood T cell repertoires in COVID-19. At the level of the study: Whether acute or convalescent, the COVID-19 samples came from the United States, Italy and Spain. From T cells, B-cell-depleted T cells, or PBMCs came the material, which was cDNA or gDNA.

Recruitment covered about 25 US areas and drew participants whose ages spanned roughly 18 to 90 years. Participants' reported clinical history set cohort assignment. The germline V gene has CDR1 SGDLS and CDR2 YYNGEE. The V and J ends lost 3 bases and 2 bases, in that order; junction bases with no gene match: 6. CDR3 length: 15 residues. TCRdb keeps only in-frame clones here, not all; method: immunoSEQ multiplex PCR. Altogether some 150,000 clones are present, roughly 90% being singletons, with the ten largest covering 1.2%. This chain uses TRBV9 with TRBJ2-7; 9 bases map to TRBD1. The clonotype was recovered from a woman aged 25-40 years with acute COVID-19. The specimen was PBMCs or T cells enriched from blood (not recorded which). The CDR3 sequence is CASSAGQGTTYEQYF. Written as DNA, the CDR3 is TGTGCCAGCAGCGCCGGACAGGGGACCACCTACGAGCAGTACTTC.